This TCR beta chain was found in a study of blood T cell repertoires in COVID-19 (dated by TCRdb to 2020 to 2021). Regarding the complete study: The collaborator samples originated in the United States, Italy and Spain and spanned the acute and convalescent phases of COVID-19. The prospective study material was composed of cDNA or gDNA derived from T cells, B-cell-depleted T cells, or PBMCs. Subjects who had been exposed to COVID-19, were actively infected with it, or had recovered from it provided the deeply sampled blood TCRbeta repertoires that made up the dataset. A freely available public database, intended as a resource for researchers studying the immune response to SARS-CoV-2, is where the repertoires were released. The samples were drawn from two sources: the first 160 participants of the ongoing ImmuneRACE study, and 1,254 subjects contributed by 6 global collaborators. Nearly every sample came with metadata listing a de-identified subject ID, COVID-19 status, age in years and sex. Where HLA class I and class II types were available, the types were taken from metadata supplied by the sample provider, not from assay-based typing.

TCRbeta CDR3 regions were amplified from genomic DNA by means of the immunoSEQ Assay, a bias-controlled multiplex PCR. As for the original processing: The number of nucleated cells in each sample was estimated from the amplification of reference gene primers within the assay. To quantify the absolute abundance of each unique TCRbeta CDR3 rearrangement, sequence reads were collapsed and filtered. Productive Simpson clonality was computed per sample as the square root of Simpson's diversity index over productive rearrangements. TCRdb carries this immuneACCESS record with in-frame sequences only. Its versions omit some clonotypes, under half of them owing to an unresolved V gene in the studies checked, with the rest unexplained. The V and J calls and the clone size are those of that table, but D and trimming were determined from the DNA. The sample table records about 40,000 clones; around 79% of these occur just once. The ten largest account for 30% to 35% of the sample.

From the cysteine through the phenylalanine, the CDR3 covers 13 amino acids. Only the CDR3 portion is preserved as DNA: 39 bases, with reading frame beginning at the first base. Deletion took 9 bases off V and 3 bases off J, with a span of 14 bases between the germline ends. CDR1 LNHDA and CDR2 SQIVND were looked up in the germline V gene (reference sequence). On this clone itself: Its specific antigen is unknown. It has no much larger one-base neighbor in the sample; base qualities were not kept.

Each collaborating institution followed its own protocols to collect whole blood in K2EDTA tubes. For TCRbeta analysis, collaborators shipped samples in one of three forms: frozen whole blood, isolated PBMCs, or DNA extracted from either of those sample types. The paper as a whole reports these results and caveats: The amount of clinical and demographic metadata varied by source and participant and was provided uncurated.

The specimen was peripheral blood. The sequence was collected from a woman of 80 years or more with acute or convalescent COVID-19. The V and J genes are TRBV19 and TRBJ2-5; the D gene is perhaps TRBD2, on 5 matching bases. The CDR3 region reads CARRVRVEETQYF. In nucleotides, the sequence is TGTGCCAGGAGGGTGAGGGTGGAAGAGACCCAGTACTTC.